This entry features one TCR beta chain sequence. It was with random hexamers that roughly 0.5 to 1 ug RNA was reverse transcribed. Across 54 Vbeta and 13 Jbeta, immunoSEQ multiplex PCR amplified TCR beta CDR3. TCRdb called the immunoSEQ multiplex PCR reads again in MiXCR, with one record for every CDR3 protein. The sample carries around 170,000 distinct CDR3 sequences, 94% recorded once. The source of the sample is a study of CD8 T cells in Susac syndrome. Whole-study context: When blood was drawn, the patients with Susac syndrome were therapy-naive, on corticosteroids, or on intravenous immunoglobulin alone.

The germline gives CDR1 SGHNT, CDR2 YYREEE (reference sequence). The CDR3 consists of 14 residues. Trimming cost V 4 bases and J 4 bases, with 9 bases left between them. While CD8+ and CD4+ T cells were isolated negatively, TEMRA cells were enriched by FACS. The chain couples TRBV5-4 to TRBJ2-6, with D perhaps matching TRBD2 (7 bases). The clonotype originates from a human donor with Susac syndrome. Material for sequencing was CD4+ T cells from PBMCs. The CDR3 DNA reads as TGTGCCAGCAGCCGGGGGGCAGGGGCCAACGTCCTGACTTTC. Its protein is CASSRGAGANVLTF.